This is a list of T cell receptor beta chains from one sample in a study of Ad26.COV2.S vaccination and SARS-CoV-2 variants. TCRdb's copy holds only in-frame clones and misses some; the assay was immunoSEQ multiplex PCR. Found here are roughly 680,000 clones, more than 80% of them singletons; the top ten hold around 1.5%. The starting material was peripheral blood, obtained in a trial of Ad26.COV2.S vaccine versus placebo. The receptors originated from a person between 18 and 65 years old who received the Ad26.COV2.S COVID-19 vaccine or a placebo. The conserved cysteine and the conserved F or W are not part of the CDR3 here.

j_gene,v_gene,CDR3aa
TRBJ2-7,TRBV3-1/TRBV3-2,ASSPGTGFYEQY
TRBJ2-1,TRBV7-8,ASTSTEYNEQF
TRBJ1-5,TRBV29-1,SVVLGGNQPQH
TRBJ2-3,TRBV6-6,ASSRNTPDTQY
TRBJ2-5,TRBV5-8,ASSLALSGLAGETQY
TRBJ2-1,TRBV7-2,ASSGGTSGPNEQF
TRBJ2-5,TRBV5-1,ASSLDRGTQY
TRBJ2-3,TRBV30,ATGNTDTQY
TRBJ1-1,TRBV19,ASSIEKRVTEAF
TRBJ2-3,TRBV18,ASSPPGGYSTDTQY
TRBJ1-1,TRBV6-2/TRBV6-3,ASSYRGGDTEAF
TRBJ2-6,TRBV27,ASSPYQQGVPGSGANVLT
TRBJ2-7,TRBV7-2,ASSLSQGFGEQY
TRBJ2-1,TRBV5-6,ASSAAGIREQF
TRBJ1-5,TRBV6-5,ATKETVVGNQPQH
TRBJ2-1,TRBV5-1,ASSSGTGFSEAQF
TRBJ2-3,TRBV20-1,SADPTDTQY
TRBJ2-7,TRBV5-4,ASSPGLAEDYEQY
TRBJ1-1,TRBV5-1,ASSPRVMGRDTEAF
TRBJ1-1,TRBV7-2,ASSQSRGNTEAF
TRBJ1-1,TRBV4-3,ASSQDVGNTEAF
TRBJ2-7,TRBV7-2,ASSYPGETREQY
TRBJ1-1,TRBV27,ASGRGFTEAF
TRBJ2-7,TRBV4-2,ASSQVRTIPYEQY
TRBJ1-2,TRBV4-3,ASSQGSPGTGHGYT
TRBJ2-1,TRBV5-1,ASSLTSGGYNEQF
TRBJ1-2,TRBV10-2,ASSVGLQGRGGYT
TRBJ2-3,TRBV7-7,ASSSTGTSDTQY
TRBJ2-3,TRBV11-2,ASSRTSGTDTQY
TRBJ1-6,TRBV27,ASSSGGSNSPLH
TRBJ2-7,TRBV5-1,ASSPTSGVTYEQY
TRBJ2-7,TRBV7-2,ASSGTGISGEQY
TRBJ2-2,TRBV6-5,ASRPGLSTGELF
TRBJ2-5,TRBV5-1,ASGYQETQY
TRBJ1-1,TRBV30,AWSKGVGNTEAF
TRBJ1-6,TRBV14,ASSPFWRNSPLH
TRBJ2-2,TRBV7-7,ASSSQASGELF
TRBJ2-1,TRBV6-6,ASRPGQGNNEQF
TRBJ2-1,TRBV3-1/TRBV3-2,ASSQMWTSGYNEQF
TRBJ2-1,TRBV5-6,ASSPPSGGSSYNEQF
TRBJ1-3,TRBV7-2,ASSLGPARVGNTIY
TRBJ2-7,TRBV18,ASSPPRVTTYEQY
TRBJ2-1,TRBV6-5,ASRGQGYNEQF
TRBJ2-1,TRBV27,ASSLSGDNEQF
TRBJ1-2,TRBV5-1,ASSLEGQGWGYT
TRBJ2-1,TRBV7-2,ASSPDRGYNEQF
TRBJ2-5,TRBV24-1,ATSDETETQY